A single sample gave rise to the 26 T cell receptor beta chains below, sequenced in a study of blood T cell repertoires in COVID-19. Repertoires were generated with immunoSEQ multiplex PCR, while TCRdb's copy carries only in-frame clones and drops some. The top ten hold around 3% of the sample, which has 350,000 to 400,000 clones, roughly 90% seen once. The sample consisted of peripheral blood. The source of these receptors is a young woman with COVID-19, enrolled during active disease.

The chain uses TRBV3-1 (or the pseudogene TRBV3-2) and TRBJ1-2; D is possibly TRBD1 (6 bases). V gave up 5 bases and J gave up 4 bases, with 17 bases separating them. There are 15 residues in the CDR3. Germline V gene lookup returns CDR1 LGHDT and CDR2 YNNKEL (reference sequence). Written as DNA, the CDR3 is TGTGCCAGCAGCTTAAACTATCAGGGGCTCTATGGCTACACCTTC. Its protein is CASSLNYQGLYGYTF.

V usage is TRBV18 and J usage is TRBJ2-2, with 7 bases fitting TRBD2. The germline V gene encodes CDR1 KGHSH and CDR2 LQKENI. The CDR3 spans 16 residues. The V segment lost 2 bases and the J segment 6 bases; nucleotides outside the gene matches: 9. The CDR3 DNA sequence: TGTGCCAGCTCACCAAGGGGCGCGGGAGCGGCCGGGGAGCTGTTTTTT. As protein: CASSPRGAGAAGELFF.

This clone was observed a single time. The chain recombines TRBV11-3 with TRBJ2-5; D might be TRBD1 (6 bases). The V end lost 9 bases, the J end lost 4 bases, and 12 bases lay between the germline ends. The germline gives CDR1 SGHNT, CDR2 YENEEA. There are 12 residues in the CDR3. CDR3 nucleotides: TGTGCCAGTTCCCAGGGGTCAGAGACCCAGTACTTC. It translates to CASSQGSETQYF.

This clone was seen once. The V gene is TRBV7-9, the J gene TRBJ1-1; maybe TRBD1 (6 bases). Per germline, CDR1 SEHNR and CDR2 FQNEAQ (reference sequence). This CDR3 region has 14 residues. With 4 bases removed from V and 0 bases from J, the gap between germline ends came to 9 bases. CDR3 residues: CASSSTGLNTEAFF. The DNA for the CDR3 is TGTGCCAGCAGCTCCACAGGGCTGAACACTGAAGCTTTCTTT.

The chain has TRBV5-4 and TRBJ1-2; possible D gene TRBD1, 5 bases. This CDR3 region has 13 residues. With 4 bases removed from V and 6 bases from J, the gap between germline ends came to 13 bases. Germline V gives CDR1 SGHNT, CDR2 YYREEE (reference sequence). CDR3 amino acids: CASSLRGYDGYTF. The CDR3 nucleotides are TGTGCCAGCAGCCTCCGGGGGTATGATGGCTACACCTTC.

The chain employs TRBV7-2 and TRBJ1-6, with D maybe TRBD1 (5 bases). The V end lost 3 bases, the J end lost 13 bases, and 13 bases lay between the germline ends. Germline V gene lookup returns CDR1 SGHTA and CDR2 FQGNSA. CDR3 size: 13 residues. DNA of the CDR3: TGTGCCAGCAGCTTCGGACAAAAGGCGCCCCTCCACTTT. It specifies CASSFGQKAPLHF.

V is TRBV5-8 and J is TRBJ1-2; D perhaps matches TRBD1 (6 bases). Trimming pared 4 bases from V and 2 bases from J, leaving 15 bases between. Germline V gene lookup returns CDR1 SGHTS and CDR2 YDEGEE. CDR3 length: 15 residues. CDR3 sequence (DNA): TGTGCCAGCAGCATTTCGGGACACGGAAACTATGGCTACACCTTC. Its protein is CASSISGHGNYGYTF.

The rearrangement links TRBV15 to TRBJ2-1; TRBD2 matches 13 bases. This CDR3 is 16 amino acids long. V lost 0 bases and J lost 12; bases outside the gene matches: 8. Germline V gives CDR1 LNHNV, CDR2 YYDKDF (reference sequence). The CDR3 region has the DNA TGTGCCACCAGCAGAGAAACTAGCGGGGGGGGCCCGGGGCAGTTCTTC. This sequence encodes CATSRETSGGGPGQFF.

This clone was seen a single time. The V gene is TRBV5-6, the J gene TRBJ2-5; D gene unclear. The CDR3 is 12 residues long. The V end lost 4 bases, the J end lost 4 bases, and 8 bases lay between the germline ends. In germline, CDR1 is SGHDT, CDR2 YYEEEE. CDR3 loop: CASSLDLETQYF. The CDR3 nucleotides read TGTGCCAGCAGCCTCGACTTAGAGACCCAGTACTTC.

This clone was observed once. The CDR3 DNA reads TGTGCCAGCAGCTACAGGGGGGCTAATGAAAAACTGTTTTTT. It yields the protein CASSYRGANEKLFF. The chain couples TRBV13 to TRBJ1-4; 8 nucleotides match TRBD1. The CDR3 is made up of 14 amino acids. Trimming cost V 4 bases and J 3 bases; bases outside gene matches: 1. CDR1 and CDR2 (germline): PRHDT, FYEKMQ (reference sequence). Full variable domain (outside the CDR3, taken from reference TRBV13 and TRBJ1-4): AAGVIQSPRHLIKEKRETATLKCYPIPRHDTVYWYQQGPGQDPQFLISFYEKMQSDKGSIPDRFSAQQFSDYHSELNMSSLELGDSALYFCASSYRGANEKLFFGSGTQLSVL.

This chain joins TRBV6-2 or TRBV6-3 and TRBJ1-4; D uncertain. The CDR3 is 17 amino acids. Looked up from germline, CDR1 is MNHEY and CDR2 is SVGEGT. Deletions cut 2 bases from V and 4 bases from J, with 17 bases between. The CDR3 DNA sequence: TGTGCCAGCAGTTACACCGGTGTGTCAGCGTATAATGAAAAACTGTTTTTT. This encodes CASSYTGVSAYNEKLFF.

This clone appeared once. The V and J genes are TRBV27 and TRBJ1-4; 7 bases are shared with TRBD1. The V segment lost 5 bases and the J segment 4 bases; nucleotides outside the gene matches: 7. The CDR3 is 15 residues long. Germline V CDR1 and CDR2: MNHEY, SMNVEV (reference sequence). The chain's CDR3 is CASSTDREINEKLFF. Here the CDR3 DNA reads TGTGCCAGCAGTACAGACAGGGAGATTAATGAAAAACTGTTTTTT. Full variable domain (outside the CDR3, taken from reference TRBV27 and TRBJ1-4): EAQVTQNPRYLITVTGKKLTVTCSQNMNHEYMSWYRQDPGLGLRQIYYSMNVEVTDKGDVPEGYKVSRKEKRNFPLILESPSPNQTSLYFCASSTDREINEKLFFGSGTQLSVL.

The chain combines TRBV7-9 with TRBJ1-2; no clear D gene. The V gene's germline CDR1 is SEHNR and CDR2 FQNEAQ (reference sequence). The CDR3 runs 16 residues. Trimming shortened V by 0 bases and J by 5 bases, and 16 bases separated the two germline ends. CDR3 coding DNA: TGTGCCAGCAGCTTAGCTGCGGGAGGGAGCGGTTATGGCTACACCTTC. Translation: CASSLAAGGSGYGYTF.

The CDR3, as DNA: TGCGCCAGCAGCTTGGTCGGGGGGACCCGGACTAATGAGCAGTTCTTC. Protein sequence: CASSLVGGTRTNEQFF. This rearrangement joins TRBV5-1 to TRBJ2-1; 7 bases align to TRBD2. V dropped 0 bases and J dropped 7; count of bases not matched to a gene: 10. Germline CDR1 and CDR2: SGHRS and YFSETQ. The CDR3 totals 16 residues.

This rearrangement joins TRBV11-2 to TRBJ2-5; possible D gene TRBD1, 5 bases. CDR1 SGHAT and CDR2 FQNNGV come from the germline V gene. The CDR3 runs 15 residues. V lost 4 bases and J lost 6, with 18 bases in between. The CDR3 nucleotides read TGTGCCAGCAGCTCCCCATCGGAGAAGGGGAAGACCCAGTACTTC. Protein: CASSSPSEKGKTQYF.

This clone was picked up a small number of times. The chain couples TRBV2 to TRBJ1-1; TRBD1 is a possible D gene (5 bases). This CDR3 has 13 residues. Trimming shortened V by 4 bases and J by 4 bases, and 10 bases separated the two germline ends. Germline CDR1 reads SNHLY; CDR2 reads FYNNEI. CDR3 sequence (DNA): TGTGCCAGCAGTGGGGGGGGGAGCACTGAAGCTTTCTTT. Amino acids: CASSGGGSTEAFF. Full variable domain (missing parts from reference TRBV2 and TRBJ1-1): EPEVTQTPSHQVTQMGQEVILRCVPISNHLYFYWYRQILGQKVEFLVSFYNNEISEKSEIFDDQFSVERPDGSNFTLKIRSTKLEDSAMYFCASSGGGSTEAFFGQGTRLTVV.

The rearrangement uses TRBV6-1 and TRBJ2-2, with 7 bases lining up with TRBD1. V trimming: 6 bases; J trimming: 6 bases; junction bases outside the gene matches: 7. CDR3 length: 14 amino acids. Per germline, CDR1 MNHNS and CDR2 SASEGT. The CDR3, as DNA: TGTGCCAGCAGGCTAAACGACAGGGCCGGGGAGCTGTTTTTT. Its translation is CASRLNDRAGELFF.

The chain uses TRBV10-3 and TRBJ2-5, with TRBD1 identical over 7 bases. The germline gives CDR1 ENHRY, CDR2 SYGVKD. The CDR3 totals 14 residues. The V gene end was trimmed by 2 bases and the J gene end by 3 bases; junction bases not matched to a gene: 3. CDR3 nucleotides: TGTGCCATCAGTGAGGTAGACAGGGAAGAGACCCAGTACTTC. It is translated as CAISEVDREETQYF.

The chain is built from TRBV7-9 and TRBJ2-7; TRBD2 matches 13 bases. The germline CDR1 and CDR2 sequences are SEHNR and FQNEAQ (reference sequence). This CDR3 comprises 17 residues. The trim removed 5 bases at V and 2 bases at J, leaving 9 bases unmatched. The CDR3 nucleotides are TGTGCCAGCAGCCCCGGACTAGCGGGGGAATTCCCCTACGAGCAGTACTTC. As protein: CASSPGLAGEFPYEQYF.

This clone was observed a few times. This rearrangement joins TRBV19 to TRBJ1-2; D possibly corresponds to TRBD1 (6 bases). Germline CDR1 is LNHDA and CDR2 is SQIVND (reference sequence). There are 15 residues in the CDR3. V lost 4 bases and J 6 bases, leaving 18 bases between the germline ends. CDR3 amino acids: CASSTGQSEWNGYTF. The DNA for the CDR3 is TGTGCCAGTAGTACAGGACAGTCCGAGTGGAATGGCTACACCTTC.

This chain links TRBV4-1 with TRBJ1-1; perhaps TRBD1 as D (6 bases). Between the trimmed V and J ends, which lost 0 bases and 7 bases, there was a span of 9 bases. Germline CDR1 MGHRA, CDR2 YSYEKL. The CDR3 is 13 residues long. The CDR3 loop reads CASSQEDRYEAFF. CDR3 nucleotides: TGCGCCAGCAGCCAAGAAGACAGGTATGAAGCTTTCTTT.

The rearrangement uses TRBV6-5 and TRBJ1-6; 7 bases agree with TRBD1. The CDR3 loop spans 15 amino acids. The junction had 7 bases not matched to a gene; V was cut back by 6 bases and J by 5 bases. The germline CDR1 and CDR2 sequences are MNHEY and SVGAGI. DNA of the CDR3: TGTGCCAGCAGACCACCGGGACAGAATAATTCACCCCTCCACTTT. It encodes CASRPPGQNNSPLHF.

This sequence joins TRBV10-3 and TRBJ2-5; possible D gene TRBD2, 7 bases. The germline CDR1 and CDR2 sequences are ENHRY and SYGVKD. The ends were cut back, 11 bases at V and 4 bases at J, with 14 bases in the middle. This CDR3 contains 12 residues. In nucleotides, the CDR3 is TGTGCCGCGGGGGCAGGGCCAGAGACCCAGTACTTC. Amino acids: CAAGAGPETQYF.

The chain uses TRBV12-3 or TRBV12-4 and TRBJ1-4; TRBD1 is a possible D gene (5 bases). The CDR3 is 13 residues long. V lost 2 bases and J 5 bases, leaving 6 bases between the germline ends. CDR3 nucleotide sequence: TGTGCCAGCAGTTTAAGACAGAATGAAAAACTGTTTTTT. It translates to CASSLRQNEKLFF.

The V gene is TRBV29-1, the J gene TRBJ2-1; 11 bases match TRBD2. Germline CDR1 is SQVTM and CDR2 is ANQGSEA. The CDR3 consists of 17 residues. Trimming at V came to 6 bases and at J to 8 bases, leaving 18 bases not matched to a gene. CDR3 coding DNA: TGCAGCGTCTCGACTAGCGGGACTTACTCGTATAGTGATGAGCAGTTCTTC. Protein sequence: CSVSTSGTYSYSDEQFF.

The chain is built from TRBV14 and TRBJ1-1; D unresolved. V lost 1 base and J lost 5, with 8 bases in between. This CDR3 has 13 amino acids. Germline values: CDR1 SGHDN, CDR2 FVKESK. CDR3 nucleotides: TGTGCCAGCAGCCAAGGTCGGTGGACTGAAGCTTTCTTT. It specifies CASSQGRWTEAFF.